This passage covers 24 T cell receptor beta chains from one sample sequenced in a study of blood T cells in healthy people across ages. Together with a sample-barcoded 5' primer, a J-beta primer mix was included in a second PCR lasting roughly 6 to 12 cycles. TCRdb analysed the 5' RACE reads with MiXCR anew, one entry per CDR3 protein. The sample has hundreds of thousands of distinct CDR3 sequences, 20% to 30% seen once. The same data also contributed to another study, on T cells of mothers and their children.

Sequencing was performed on blood. The receptor set was obtained from a boy under 18 in good health.

This clonotype was recorded a few times. The chain uses TRBV6-2 or TRBV6-3 and TRBJ2-1; TRBD2 agrees at 13 bases. V gave up 7 bases and J gave up 8 bases; unmatched junction bases: 11. The length of the CDR3 is 16 residues. Germline V gene sequence: CDR1 MNHEY, CDR2 SVGEGT. The CDR3 region has the DNA TGTGCCAGCACCCACTACGGGACTAGCGGGAAGGATGAGCAGTTCTTC. Protein sequence: CASTHYGTSGKDEQFF.

The J gene is TRBJ2-3, the V gene TRBV9; 11 bases agree with TRBD2. Germline V gene lookup returns CDR1 SGDLS and CDR2 YYNGEE. J was trimmed by 2 bases and V by 0 bases; bases with no gene match: 5. The CDR3 loop spans 17 amino acids. This chain's CDR3 is CASSVATSGSTTDTQYF. The DNA of the CDR3 is TGTGCCAGCAGCGTAGCTACTAGCGGGAGCACCACAGATACGCAGTATTTT.

Only a few counts were recorded for this clonotype. The chain couples TRBV7-2 to TRBJ2-1, with TRBD2 matching over 12 bases. Germline lookup yields CDR1 SGHTA and CDR2 FQGNSA. This CDR3 contains 19 residues. The V segment lost 2 bases and the J segment 4 bases; nucleotides outside the gene matches: 12. As DNA, the CDR3 is TGTGCCAGCAGCTTAATCACTAGCGGGGGGACCATTTATTACAATGAGCAGTTCTTC. It yields the protein CASSLITSGGTIYYNEQFF.

The chain carries TRBV5-7 and TRBJ2-7; D possibly corresponds to TRBD2 (6 bases). TRBV5-7 falls under the ORF class, with uncertain function. This CDR3 contains 15 residues. Trimming removed 2 bases from V and 3 bases from J, with 15 bases in between. CDR3 sequence reads: CASSLSGLGGYEQYF. CDR3 sequence (DNA): TGTGCCAGCAGCTTAAGCGGATTGGGAGGCTACGAGCAGTACTTC.

The genes are TRBV19 and TRBJ2-3; no firm D call. Germline CDR1 is LNHDA and CDR2 is SQIVND (reference sequence). The ends were cut back, 1 base at V and 6 bases at J, with 5 bases in the middle. The CDR3 runs to 12 residues. The CDR3 nucleotides read TGTGCCAGTAGTATAGCGGTGGATACGCAGTATTTT. Translation gives CASSIAVDTQYF.

Only one count was recorded for this clonotype. J is TRBJ2-7 and V is TRBV10-3; TRBD1 is a possible D gene (6 bases). Trimming cost V 2 bases and J 1 base, with 12 bases left between them. CDR3 length: 15 amino acids. CDR1 and CDR2 (germline): ENHRY, SYGVKD. For the CDR3, the DNA is TGTGCCATCAGTGAGCCCCCACAGGGATCCTACGAGCAGTACTTC. Translating it yields CAISEPPQGSYEQYF.

The CDR3 loop is CASSVATGANGYTF. The DNA of the CDR3 is TGTGCCAGCAGCGTAGCTACGGGGGCTAATGGCTACACCTTC. This chain connects TRBV9 to TRBJ1-2; D possibly corresponds to TRBD1 (6 bases). Germline V gene lookup returns CDR1 SGDLS and CDR2 YYNGEE. With 0 bases removed from V and 6 bases from J, the gap between germline ends came to 12 bases. The length of the CDR3 is 14 residues.

In DNA, the CDR3 is TGTGCCACGACGGACAGTTGGAACACTGAAGCTTTCTTT. Protein sequence: CATTDSWNTEAFF. V gene TRBV6-5 combines with J gene TRBJ1-1; tentatively, D is TRBD1 (6 bases). The CDR3 is 13 amino acids. CDR1 and CDR2 from the germline V gene are MNHEY and SVGAGI. Trimming pared 10 bases from V and 1 base from J, leaving 13 bases between.

This clonotype was seen more than once but under ten times. The CDR3 nucleotides read TGTGCCAGCAGCTTAGACAGACCTACAGATACGCAGTATTTT. Amino acids: CASSLDRPTDTQYF. This chain joins TRBV7-3 and TRBJ2-3; possibly TRBD1 for D (5 bases). Germline V gives CDR1 SGHTA, CDR2 FQGTGA. The CDR3 contains 14 residues. V was trimmed by 2 bases and J by 3 bases, leaving 9 bases between them. Full variable domain (outside the CDR3, taken from reference TRBV7-3 and TRBJ2-3): GAGVSQTPSNKVTEKGKYVELRCDPISGHTALYWYRQSLGQGPEFLIYFQGTGAADDSGLPNDRFFAVRPEGSVSTLKIQRTERGDSAVYLCASSLDRPTDTQYFGPGTRLTVL.

The genes are TRBV27 and TRBJ2-1; tentatively, D is TRBD2 (6 bases). V lost 5 bases and J lost 2, with 7 bases in between. Per germline, CDR1 MNHEY and CDR2 SMNVEV (reference sequence). The CDR3 runs 13 residues. The CDR3 DNA is TGTGCCAGCAGTGTAGCGGCCTACAATGAGCAGTTCTTC. Amino acid sequence: CASSVAAYNEQFF.

This clonotype was observed many times. V and J are TRBV28 and TRBJ2-5; 9 positions agree with TRBD1. V shed 4 bases and J 5 bases; nucleotides not matched to a gene: 8. Germline assignment: CDR1 MDHEN and CDR2 SYDVKM. The CDR3 has 15 amino acids. CDR3 nucleotides: TGTGCCAGCAGTTCCCGGGACAGGGAGGGGGAGACCCAGTACTTC. Translated, it gives CASSSRDREGETQYF.

This clonotype was seen a single time. Here the CDR3 DNA reads TGCAGTGCTAGAGAAACCGATTTCCCGGGCTACACCTTC. It translates to CSARETDFPGYTF. The chain recombines TRBV20-1 with TRBJ1-2, with D uncertain. There are 13 residues in the CDR3. V shed 0 bases and J shed 8 bases, with 13 bases lying between them. Germline assignment: CDR1 DFQATT and CDR2 SNEGSKA (reference sequence).

The chain links TRBV6-2 or TRBV6-3 to TRBJ2-1; 8 positions match TRBD2. The V segment lost 4 bases and the J segment 8 bases; nucleotides outside the gene matches: 7. Germline values: CDR1 MNHEY, CDR2 SVGEGT. The length of the CDR3 is 14 residues. The CDR3 sequence: CASSFPGGPYEQFF. CDR3 in DNA: TGTGCCAGCAGTTTCCCGGGGGGGCCCTATGAGCAGTTCTTC.

This clonotype was observed many times. The V call is TRBV29-1, the J call TRBJ2-1; D uncertain. Trimming took 3 bases from V and 4 from J, leaving 13 bases between them. This CDR3 region has 14 residues. Germline V gene sequence: CDR1 SQVTM, CDR2 ANQGSEA. The CDR3 nucleotides are TGCAGCGTTGAGGGCAGAACCAATTACAATGAGCAGTTCTTC. Protein product: CSVEGRTNYNEQFF.

The CDR3 coding sequence is TGTGCCAGCAGCCAAGTGGGACAGGGCAGCTCCTACAATGAGCAGTTCTTC. Translation gives CASSQVGQGSSYNEQFF. The chain couples TRBV4-2 to TRBJ2-1, with 9 bases lining up with TRBD1. V lost 1 base to trimming and J lost 0 bases; unmatched junction nucleotides: 4. The CDR3 runs 17 residues. Germline V CDR1 and CDR2: LGHNA, YNFKEQ.

This clonotype appeared a few times. The chain carries TRBV29-1 and TRBJ1-2; 9 bases align to TRBD1. This CDR3 is 12 amino acids long. Germline V gene data show CDR1 as SQVTM and CDR2 as ANQGSEA. With 5 bases clipped from V and 10 bases from J, the junction kept 8 bases outside the gene matches. The CDR3 region is CSVRGQGDDYTF. CDR3 DNA sequence: TGCAGCGTTAGGGGACAGGGCGATGACTACACCTTC.

This clonotype was counted between two and nine times. V and J are TRBV3-1 and TRBJ1-2; D ambiguous. The CDR3 is made up of 15 amino acids. With 4 bases removed from V and 6 bases from J, the gap between germline ends came to 18 bases. CDR1 is LGHDT and CDR2 is YNNKEL in the germline V gene (reference sequence). Written as DNA, the CDR3 is TGTGCCAGCAGCCCTGTGGAAGGGAGAAGGGATGGCTACACCTTC. It codes for CASSPVEGRRDGYTF.

This clonotype was detected only a few times. The chain recombines TRBV6-5 with TRBJ2-4, with D tentatively TRBD2 (5 bases). The CDR3 loop spans 15 amino acids. Germline V gene data show CDR1 as MNHEY and CDR2 as SVGAGI. With 0 bases removed from V and 8 bases from J, the gap between germline ends came to 14 bases. The DNA for the CDR3 is TGTGCCAGCAGTTACTCGGCGGGCCTGGCCGACATTCAGTACTTC. It specifies CASSYSAGLADIQYF.

This clonotype was observed a handful of times. The J gene is TRBJ1-2, the V gene TRBV12-3 or TRBV12-4; D possibly corresponds to TRBD1 (6 bases). V lost 5 bases and J lost 7, with 17 bases in between. The CDR3 covers 14 residues. The CDR3 region has the DNA TGTGCCAGCAGTATGCTACAGGGTTTCGGTGGCTACACCTTC. Its translation: CASSMLQGFGGYTF.

This chain joins TRBV12-3 or TRBV12-4 and TRBJ2-5; 7 bases line up with TRBD1. The V segment lost 1 base and the J segment 5 bases; nucleotides outside the gene matches: 10. The CDR3 is 16 amino acids. CDR3 loop: CASSLGRQGVGETQYF. The DNA of the CDR3 is TGTGCCAGCAGTTTAGGCCGACAGGGAGTAGGGGAGACCCAGTACTTC.

The chain is built from TRBV5-1 and TRBJ1-4, with 9 bases aligning to TRBD1. This CDR3 contains 17 residues. V lost 0 bases and J lost 8; bases outside the gene matches: 11. CDR1 is SGHRS and CDR2 is YFSETQ in the germline V gene. CDR3 in DNA: TGCGCCAGCAGCTTGGGGGCGACCGGGACAGGGAGCGAAAAACTGTTTTTT. Translating gives CASSLGATGTGSEKLFF.

This rearrangement joins TRBV25-1 to TRBJ1-1; the D is unclear. The germline V gene encodes CDR1 MGHDK and CDR2 SYGVNS. V was clipped by 8 bases and J by 6 bases, with 10 bases between them. The length of the CDR3 is 11 residues. The CDR3 sequence is CASGKLAEAFF. The DNA of the CDR3 is TGTGCCAGCGGTAAATTGGCTGAAGCTTTCTTT. The full variable domain, rest sourced from reference TRBV25-1 and TRBJ1-1, is EADIYQTPRYLVIGTGKKITLECSQTMGHDKMYWYQQDPGMELHLIHYSYGVNSTEKGDLSSESTVSRIRTEHFPLTLESARPSHTSQYLCASGKLAEAFFGQGTRLTVV.

The chain links TRBV20-1 to TRBJ2-7; D remains unclear. There are 13 residues in the CDR3. Per germline, CDR1 DFQATT and CDR2 SNEGSKA (reference sequence). V was shortened by 3 bases and J by 0 bases, with 9 bases between the two germline ends. The CDR3 protein is CSASLTGSYEQYF. CDR3 nucleotide sequence: TGCAGTGCTAGTCTGACGGGCTCCTACGAGCAGTACTTC.

The rearrangement uses TRBV28 and TRBJ2-2, with D perhaps TRBD2 (6 bases). This CDR3 has 13 residues. Germline V gene sequence: CDR1 MDHEN, CDR2 SYDVKM. The V gene lost 6 bases and the J gene lost 4 bases, with 9 bases spanning the gap. CDR3 sequence: CASRTSGTGELFF. The DNA for the CDR3 is TGTGCCAGCAGGACTAGTGGCACCGGGGAGCTGTTTTTT.